Listed below are T cell receptor beta chains from one sample, sequenced in a study of cytotoxic CD8 clonotypes in ibrutinib-treated CLL. This table comes from immunoSEQ multiplex PCR, and its TCRdb copy is limited to in-frame clones, with some not included. This table holds roughly 150,000 clones, 70% to 85% found once. The sequences come from PBMCs, collected after 12 months of ibrutinib treatment. All receptors derive from a human donor with chronic lymphocytic leukemia. CDR3s include the opening cysteine and the closing phenylalanine or tryptophan. D genes are given only for firm matches.

CDR3aa	CDR3nt	v_gene	j_gene	d_gene
CASSSGNEQYF	TGTGCCAGCAGTTCCGGCAACGAGCAGTACTTC	TRBV28	TRBJ2-7	-
CASKKRTSGYNEQFF	TGTGCCAGTAAGAAACGGACTAGCGGATACAATGAGCAGTTCTTC	TRBV19	TRBJ2-1	TRBD2
CASSLWAGGEYGYTF	TGTGCCAGCAGCTTATGGGCAGGGGGCGAATATGGCTACACCTTC	TRBV7-9	TRBJ1-2	TRBD1
CASSFLRQDNYGYTF	TGTGCCAGCAGCTTTCTTAGGCAGGACAACTATGGCTACACCTTC	TRBV16	TRBJ1-2	-
CASSQDMDTQYF	TGTGCCAGCAGCCAAGATATGGATACGCAGTATTTT	TRBV4-2	TRBJ2-3	-
CASSFGGEWGQYF	TGTGCCAGCAGCTTTGGAGGGGAGTGGGGGCAGTACTTC	TRBV7-9	TRBJ2-7	-
CATSSRRGDSSYEQYF	TGTGCCACCAGCAGCCGCCGCGGGGACTCTTCCTACGAGCAGTACTTC	TRBV15	TRBJ2-7	-
CASSVPTSGRNEQYF	TGTGCCAGCAGCGTTCCTACTAGCGGGAGGAACGAGCAGTACTTC	TRBV7-2	TRBJ2-7	TRBD2
CASSLGTGGYSGANVLTF	TGTGCCAGCAGCTTAGGGACAGGGGGTTACTCTGGGGCCAACGTCCTGACTTTC	TRBV7-9	TRBJ2-6	TRBD1
CASSLSGTTDTQYF	TGTGCCAGCAGCTTATCGGGGACGACAGATACGCAGTATTTT	TRBV7-3	TRBJ2-3	-
CASSIGDRDTGELFF	TGTGCCAGTAGTATAGGGGACAGGGACACCGGGGAGCTGTTTTTT	TRBV19	TRBJ2-2	TRBD1
CASSLGGLLGNTIYF	TGTGCCAGCAGTTTGGGAGGGTTGTTGGGAAACACCATATATTTT	TRBV28	TRBJ1-3	-
CASSLVHMNTGELFF	TGTGCCAGCAGCTTAGTTCATATGAACACCGGGGAGCTGTTTTTT	TRBV7-9	TRBJ2-2	-
CASSPRGREPQHF	TGTGCCAGCAGCCCCCGGGGTAGGGAGCCCCAGCATTTT	TRBV9	TRBJ1-5	-
CASSYSVPGQHYGYTF	TGTGCCAGCAGTTACTCTGTCCCCGGACAGCACTATGGCTACACCTTC	TRBV6-5	TRBJ1-2	-
CASSSGRDRAYEQYF	TGTGCCAGCAGCTCCGGGAGGGACAGGGCTTACGAGCAGTACTTC	TRBV2	TRBJ2-7	-
CASSLDGNTIYF	TGTGCCAGCAGCCTAGATGGAAACACCATATATTTT	TRBV9	TRBJ1-3	-
CASRGLLLNYGYTF	TGTGCCAGCCGGGGACTGTTACTCAACTATGGCTACACCTTC	TRBV2	TRBJ1-2	-
CASSKGNSGRGTDTQYF	TGTGCCAGCAGCAAAGGGAATAGCGGGAGAGGGACAGATACGCAGTATTTT	TRBV21-1	TRBJ2-3	-
CSVRQDRGYEQYF	TGCAGCGTTCGACAGGACAGGGGGTACGAGCAGTACTTC	TRBV29-1	TRBJ2-7	TRBD1
CSVDGRGGSRDIQYF	TGCAGCGTTGATGGTCGCGGGGGGAGCAGGGACATTCAGTACTTC	TRBV29-1	TRBJ2-4	TRBD2
CASSLRGRGYEQYF	TGTGCCAGCAGTTTACGGGGCAGGGGCTACGAGCAGTACTTC	TRBV27	TRBJ2-7	-
CSARLTFF	TGCAGTGCCAGACTCACTTTCTTT	TRBV20-1	TRBJ1-1	-
CASANRETYNEQFF	TGTGCCAGCGCCAACCGGGAGACCTACAATGAGCAGTTCTTC	TRBV7-8	TRBJ2-1	-